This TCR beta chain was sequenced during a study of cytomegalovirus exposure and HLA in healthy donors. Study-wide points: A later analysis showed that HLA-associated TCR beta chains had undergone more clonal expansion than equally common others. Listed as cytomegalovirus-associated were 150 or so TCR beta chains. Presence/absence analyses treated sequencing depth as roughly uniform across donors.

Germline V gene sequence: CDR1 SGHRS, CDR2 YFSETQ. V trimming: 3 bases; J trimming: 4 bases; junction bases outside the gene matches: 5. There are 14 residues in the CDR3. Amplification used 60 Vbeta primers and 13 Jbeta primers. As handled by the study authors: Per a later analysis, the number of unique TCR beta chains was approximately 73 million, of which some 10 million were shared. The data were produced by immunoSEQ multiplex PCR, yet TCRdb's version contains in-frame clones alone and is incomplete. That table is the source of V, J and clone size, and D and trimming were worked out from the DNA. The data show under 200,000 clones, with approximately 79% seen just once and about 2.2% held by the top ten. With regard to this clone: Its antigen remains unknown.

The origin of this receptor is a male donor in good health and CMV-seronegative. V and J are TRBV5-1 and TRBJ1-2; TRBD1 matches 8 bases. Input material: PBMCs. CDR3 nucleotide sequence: TGCGCCAGCAGCTCGGACAGGGTACTCTATGGCTACACCTTC. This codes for CASSSDRVLYGYTF.